A selection of T cell receptor beta chains follows, all from one sample in a study of blood T cell repertoires in COVID-19. Assay used: immunoSEQ multiplex PCR; TCRdb lists only in-frame clones, some missing. The table includes some 260,000 clones, about four fifths detected once. Material: peripheral blood. Receptors originate from a man aged 80 or over with acute or convalescent COVID-19. The CDR3 runs from the conserved cysteine through the conserved F or W. Each record gives: J gene, D gene, clone size, CDR3 length, V gene, CDR3 DNA, CDR3 protein. The D gene is left open where the match is weak. Clone size is shown for a subset of rows, as once, few, many or a class of expanded clone.

TRBJ2-7 TRBD1 . 14 TRBV19 TGTGCCAGTAGCCCCCCCGGGACAGGGGGCGAGCAGTACTTC CASSPPGTGGEQYF
TRBJ1-2 . few 16 TRBV5-1 TGCGCCAGCAGCTTGGATCCGGCGGGGGGCCCCTATGGCTACACCTTC CASSLDPAGGPYGYTF
TRBJ2-1 TRBD2 . 16 TRBV4-1 TGCGCCAGCAGCCAAGGGAGCGGGGGGGCGAGGAATGAGCAGTTCTTC CASSQGSGGARNEQFF
TRBJ2-7 . . 16 TRBV4-1 TGCGCCAGCAGCCAAGGGGGGAGGAAGCCCCCAAACGAGCAGTACTTC CASSQGGRKPPNEQYF
TRBJ1-4 . . 14 TRBV9 TGTGCCAGCAGCGTAGACGGGTTTGAGGGTAAACTGTTTTTT CASSVDGFEGKLFF
TRBJ2-2 TRBD2 . 12 TRBV29-1 TGCAGCGTTGAAGCGGGAGGCGGGGAGCTGTTTTTT CSVEAGGGELFF
TRBJ1-1 . . 15 TRBV6-5 TGTGCCAGCAGTTACAGGCAGGGAAGATTGACTGAAGCTTTCTTT CASSYRQGRLTEAFF
TRBJ1-1 . . 13 TRBV7-9 TGTGCCAGCAGGGCAACACCGAACACTGAAGCTTTCTTT CASRATPNTEAFF
TRBJ1-4 TRBD1 once 16 TRBV5-4 TGTGCCAGCAGCACTGGACAGGTCCCAACTAATGAAAAACTGTTTTTT CASSTGQVPTNEKLFF
TRBJ2-3 TRBD1 . 16 TRBV7-8 TGTGCCAGCAGCTTAGTTAGCGGACAGGGAGCAGATACGCAGTATTTT CASSLVSGQGADTQYF
TRBJ2-3 TRBD2 . 15 TRBV20-1 TGCAGTGCTAGTACAGCGGGAGTAGGCACAGATACGCAGTATTTT CSASTAGVGTDTQYF
TRBJ2-2 . . 15 TRBV19 TGTGCCAGTAGTATAGACGGGGTCGTGGCCGGGGAGCTGTTTTTT CASSIDGVVAGELFF
TRBJ1-1 . . 13 TRBV29-1 TGCAGCGTCCCCGACACGATTGGGCTAGAAGCTTTCTTT CSVPDTIGLEAFF
TRBJ1-5 . . 15 TRBV15 TGTGCCACCAGCAGAGGGACTCTGGAGGGTCAGCCCCAGCATTTT CATSRGTLEGQPQHF
TRBJ1-6 . . 15 TRBV5-1 TGCGCCAGCAGCCCGGTGACAGCCTATAATTCACCCCTCCACTTT CASSPVTAYNSPLHF
TRBJ2-5 . . 11 TRBV12-3/TRBV12-4 TGTGCCAGCAGTTTCCGAGAGACCCAGTACTTC CASSFRETQYF
TRBJ2-3 TRBD2 . 16 TRBV11-2 TGTGCCAGCAGTCCGAGGACTAGCGGGAGCACAGATACGCAGTATTTT CASSPRTSGSTDTQYF
TRBJ1-2 TRBD1 . 15 TRBV28 TGTGCCAGCAGCCCAACGGGACAGTCTAACTATGGCTACACCTTC CASSPTGQSNYGYTF
TRBJ2-1 . . 12 TRBV6-6 TGTGCCAGCAGCACAGGGATCAATGAGCAGTTCTTC CASSTGINEQFF
TRBJ1-4 TRBD1 . 15 TRBV27 TGTGCCAGCAGCCCGAGCGACAGGGGTCGGGAAAAACTGTTTTTT CASSPSDRGREKLFF
TRBJ1-2 TRBD1 . 14 TRBV6-6 TGTGCCAGCAGTTACCCTACAGGGGACTATGGCTACACCTTC CASSYPTGDYGYTF
TRBJ2-1 . few 12 TRBV29-1 TGCAGCGTTGACCAGGTCTACAATGAGCAGTTCTTC CSVDQVYNEQFF
TRBJ2-7 TRBD1 . 12 TRBV2 TGTGCCAACAAAGACAGGGGAACGGAGCAGTACTTC CANKDRGTEQYF
TRBJ1-2 TRBD1 once 16 TRBV5-6 TGTGCCAGCAGCTTCGGGCCTACAGGGGTAAACTATGGCTACACCTTC CASSFGPTGVNYGYTF
TRBJ2-7 . few 14 TRBV24-1 TGTGCCACCAGTGATTGGGGGGGGCACAACGAGCAGTACTTC CATSDWGGHNEQYF
TRBJ1-3 TRBD1 . 13 TRBV30 TGTGCCTGGAGTGTGGACAGGGGATACACCATATATTTT CAWSVDRGYTIYF
TRBJ2-1 . . 15 TRBV7-9 TGTGCCAGCAGCTTAGTAGGGGCTAGGGGTAATGAGCAGTTCTTC CASSLVGARGNEQFF
TRBJ2-5 TRBD2 . 13 TRBV12-3/TRBV12-4 TGTGCCACCAAAACTCGGGGGGGCGAGACCCAGTACTTC CATKTRGGETQYF
TRBJ1-6 . . 14 TRBV18 TGTGCCAGCGCGACCGCGGGATATAATTCACCCCTCCACTTT CASATAGYNSPLHF
TRBJ2-5 . . 16 TRBV6-1 TGTGCCAGCAGTGAAACCAGGGGTCGGAGACGGGAGACCCAGTACTTC CASSETRGRRRETQYF
TRBJ1-6 . . 14 TRBV30 TGTGCCTGGAGTGTATTAGCGTATGATTCACCCCTCCACTTT CAWSVLAYDSPLHF
TRBJ2-2 TRBD2 . 15 TRBV19 TGTGCCAGTAGTAAGGCGGGAGGGCCGACCGGGGAGCTGTTTTTT CASSKAGGPTGELFF
TRBJ1-2 TRBD1 few 11 TRBV20-1 TGCAGTGCTACAGGGGGCTATGGCTACACCTTC CSATGGYGYTF
TRBJ1-6 . . 13 TRBV7-2 TGTGCCAGCAGCTTAGGCGTTAATTCACCCCTCCACTTT CASSLGVNSPLHF
TRBJ1-6 . . 17 TRBV14 TGTGCCAGCAGCCAAGATAGTATCAGGTTGTATAATTCACCCCTCCACTTT CASSQDSIRLYNSPLHF
TRBJ2-5 TRBD1 . 16 TRBV18 TGTGCCAGCTCACCAGTCGGGACAGGGGGCTTGGAGACCCAGTACTTC CASSPVGTGGLETQYF
TRBJ1-1 TRBD1 . 13 TRBV12-3/TRBV12-4 TGTGCCAGCAGTTTGGGGACAGGACTTGAAGCTTTCTTT CASSLGTGLEAFF
TRBJ2-2 . . 15 TRBV18 TGTGCCAGCTCACCCGGCTCTACTAGCTTCGGGGAGCTGTTTTTT CASSPGSTSFGELFF
TRBJ2-3 TRBD2 . 16 TRBV9 TGTGCCAGCAGCGGGACTAGCGGGAGGGCCATTGATACGCAGTATTTT CASSGTSGRAIDTQYF
TRBJ2-1 TRBD2 . 17 TRBV19 TGTGCCAGCTCGACTAGCGGGGGGGCATTCGCCTACAATGAGCAGTTCTTC CASSTSGGAFAYNEQFF
TRBJ2-3 TRBD2 . 16 TRBV29-1 TGCAGCGTCATAACTAGCGGGGGGGCTTCATCAGATACGCAGTATTTT CSVITSGGASSDTQYF
TRBJ1-1 TRBD1 . 14 TRBV6-5 TGTGCCAGCAGTAGACAGGGGGCAGGTACTGAAGCTTTCTTT CASSRQGAGTEAFF
TRBJ1-5 . . 13 TRBV7-9 TGTGCCAGCAGCCCCGTGTCCAATCAGCCCCAGCATTTT CASSPVSNQPQHF